The 24 T cell receptor beta chains given below trace back to one sample, sequenced in a study of blood T cell repertoires in COVID-19. Only in-frame clones appear in the TCRdb table, and some are missing; sequencing was by immunoSEQ multiplex PCR. The repertoire holds roughly 160,000 clones, with just over 85% as singletons. The sequencing input was peripheral blood. All receptors derive from a man aged 50 or older with active or convalescent COVID-19.

CDR3 in DNA: TGTGCCAGCAGCCAAGGGACAGGGTTTAACACTGAAGCTTTCTTT. The encoded protein is CASSQGTGFNTEAFF. The rearrangement joins TRBV7-8 to TRBJ1-1, with 9 bases lining up with TRBD1. This CDR3 comprises 15 residues. The J segment lost 2 bases and the V segment lost 5 bases, leaving 6 bases of the junction unmatched. The germline CDR1 and CDR2 sequences are SGHVS and FQNEAQ.

The rearrangement links TRBV5-3 to TRBJ1-1; no firm D call. TRBV5-3 is marked as an open reading frame, function uncertain. The CDR3 consists of 10 residues. CDR3 loop: CAYSSTEAFF. CDR3 DNA sequence: TGTGCTTACTCTAGCACTGAAGCTTTCTTT.

This clone was picked up one time. This chain uses TRBV2 with TRBJ2-5, with 7 positions matching TRBD1. The CDR3 is 15 residues long. Per germline, CDR1 SNHLY and CDR2 FYNNEI. J gave up 2 bases and V 2 bases, and 5 bases lay outside the gene matches. CDR3 sequence (DNA): TGTGCCAGCAGTGAACGGGACAGTTCTCAAGAGACCCAGTACTTC. It translates to CASSERDSSQETQYF.

The V gene is TRBV2, the J gene TRBJ2-1; TRBD2 might be the D (5 bases). With 0 bases removed from V and 2 bases from J, the gap between germline ends came to 11 bases. The CDR3 consists of 16 residues. Germline V gene sequence: CDR1 SNHLY, CDR2 FYNNEI. The CDR3 sequence is CASSEARKRAYNEQFF. CDR3 coding DNA: TGTGCCAGCAGTGAAGCGCGAAAGAGGGCCTACAATGAGCAGTTCTTC. Full variable domain (rest looked up from reference TRBV2 and TRBJ2-1): EPEVTQTPSHQVTQMGQEVILRCVPISNHLYFYWYRQILGQKVEFLVSFYNNEISEKSEIFDDQFSVERPDGSNFTLKIRSTKLEDSAMYFCASSEARKRAYNEQFFGPGTRLTVL.

The chain employs TRBV4-1 and TRBJ1-2; tentative D call: TRBD1 (6 bases). The V end lost 1 base, the J end lost 3 bases, and 12 bases lay between the germline ends. The CDR3 totals 15 residues. Germline V lookup: CDR1 MGHRA, CDR2 YSYEKL. The DNA for the CDR3 is TGCGCCAGCAGCCAAGTGCTGGGGGCTGACTATGGCTACACCTTC. It yields the protein CASSQVLGADYGYTF.

The chain links TRBV30 to TRBJ1-2; a weak D match, TRBD1 (6 bases). CDR1 and CDR2 (germline): GTSNPN, SVGIG (reference sequence). The CDR3 totals 11 residues. Trimming took 2 bases from V and 8 from J, leaving 9 bases between them. The CDR3: CAWSYRAGYTF. The CDR3 coding sequence is TGTGCCTGGAGTTACAGGGCCGGCTACACCTTC.

This chain links TRBV29-1 with TRBJ2-1; 7 positions match TRBD2. Germline CDR1 and CDR2: SQVTM and ANQGSEA. The CDR3 runs 14 residues. Trimming removed 6 bases from V and 5 bases from J; junction bases left unmatched: 10. The CDR3 nucleotides read TGCAGCGTGGCGGGAGCCCCAACTAACAATGAGCAGTTCTTC. Amino acid sequence: CSVAGAPTNNEQFF.

The rearrangement links TRBV19 to TRBJ1-1, with D possibly TRBD1 on 5 matching bases. The CDR3 is 15 residues long. Germline loops: CDR1 LNHDA, CDR2 SQIVND (reference sequence). The V and J ends lost 5 bases and 4 bases respectively, with 17 bases between them. DNA for the CDR3: TGTGCCAGTAGTTCCGACGGAGGGGTGGGCACTGAAGCTTTCTTT. Translating it yields CASSSDGGVGTEAFF.

A note on this clone: Compared with germline, one end of the junction differs, possibly owing to a read error. The V gene is TRBV24-1, the J gene TRBJ1-2; tentatively, D is TRBD1 (5 bases). The CDR3 contains 11 residues. Germline CDR1 is KGHDR and CDR2 is SFDVKD. DNA of the CDR3: TGTGCCACCAGTGATAATAGGGGATGGGCCTTC. Translating gives CATSDNRGWAF.

The rearrangement links TRBV6-6 to TRBJ2-3, with TRBD1 matching 7 bases. CDR3 size: 13 residues. Trimming cost V 6 bases and J 0 bases; bases outside gene matches: 0. Germline V gene sequence: CDR1 MNHNY, CDR2 SVGAGI (reference sequence). CDR3 amino acids: CASRTGSTDTQYF. CDR3 in DNA: TGTGCCAGCAGGACAGGGAGCACAGATACGCAGTATTTT.

The chain links TRBV15 to TRBJ2-7; a weak D match, TRBD1 (6 bases). CDR1 and CDR2 from the germline V gene are LNHNV and YYDKDF (reference sequence). The CDR3 has 16 amino acids. V lost 0 bases, J lost 2 bases, and 14 bases lay in between. The CDR3 DNA reads TGTGCCACCAGCAGAGATCATGGGACATCCACCTACGAGCAGTACTTC. Protein product: CATSRDHGTSTYEQYF.

The chain employs TRBV5-4 and TRBJ1-1; perhaps TRBD1 as D (5 bases). With 4 bases removed from V and 0 bases from J, the gap between germline ends came to 16 bases. The CDR3 runs to 16 residues. CDR1 is SGHNT and CDR2 is YYREEE in the germline V gene (reference sequence). This CDR3 reads CASSLPGRAMNTEAFF. In DNA, the CDR3 is TGTGCCAGCAGCCTTCCGGGCAGGGCTATGAACACTGAAGCTTTCTTT.

The rearrangement links TRBV18 to TRBJ1-1; 7 bases are shared with TRBD1. Germline loops: CDR1 KGHSH, CDR2 LQKENI. The CDR3 has 16 residues. Trimming at V came to 6 bases and at J to 0 bases, leaving 10 bases not matched to a gene. The CDR3 region is CASSQGGAMMNTEAFF. As DNA, the CDR3 is TGTGCCAGCTCCCAGGGGGGAGCTATGATGAACACTGAAGCTTTCTTT. The full variable domain, completed using reference TRBV18 and TRBJ1-1, is NAGVMQNPRHLVRRRGQEARLRCSPMKGHSHVYWYRQLPEEGLKFMVYLQKENIIDESGMPKERFSAEFPKEGPSILRIQQVVRGDSAAYFCASSQGGAMMNTEAFFGQGTRLTVV.

This chain uses TRBV5-5 with TRBJ1-5; 12 positions match TRBD1. V trimming: 0 bases; J trimming: 6 bases; junction bases outside the gene matches: 4. The CDR3 consists of 16 residues. Germline values: CDR1 SGHKS, CDR2 YYEKEE (reference sequence). The CDR3 coding sequence is TGTGCCAGCAGCTTGGCCGGGACAGGGGGCGGTCAGCCCCAGCATTTT. This codes for CASSLAGTGGGQPQHF.

This chain joins TRBV6-5 and TRBJ1-4; D gene uncertain. Trimming took off 7 bases at V and 8 bases at J, with 14 bases between the two ends. CDR3 length: 13 residues. The germline CDR1 and CDR2 sequences are MNHEY and SVGAGI. The CDR3 reads CASNRGVGEKLFF. CDR3 nucleotide sequence: TGTGCCAGCAATCGAGGCGTTGGGGAAAAACTGTTTTTT.

The rearrangement links TRBV12-5 to TRBJ2-3; 9 nucleotides match TRBD1. Germline V lookup: CDR1 LGHNT, CDR2 FRNRAP. Trimming took 1 base from V and 7 from J; bases not matched to a gene: 9. The CDR3 covers 16 residues. CDR3 loop: CASGLAETGGTHTQYF. The CDR3 nucleotides are TGTGCTAGTGGTTTGGCCGAGACAGGGGGGACACATACGCAGTATTTT.

V gene TRBV27 combines with J gene TRBJ1-4; the match to TRBD1 covers 7 bases. V dropped 2 bases and J dropped 8; count of bases not matched to a gene: 5. Germline CDR1 reads MNHEY; CDR2 reads SMNVEV (reference sequence). The CDR3 runs to 14 residues. The CDR3 DNA reads as TGTGCCAGCAGTTTAAGGGACAGCAAGGAAAAACTGTTTTTT. Protein product: CASSLRDSKEKLFF.

The J gene is TRBJ2-2, the V gene TRBV12-1; the table's D call, TRBD2, has no DNA check behind it. TRBV12-1 is noted as a pseudogene. This CDR3 has 16 amino acids. The CDR3 loop is CASSFQLWSGLGELFF. The CDR3 coding sequence is TGTGCCAGCAGCTTTCAACTCTGGTCGGGTCTGGGGGAGCTGTTTTTT.

The chain employs TRBV19 and TRBJ1-4; no reliable D call. This CDR3 contains 17 residues. V shed 7 bases and J shed 1 base, with 19 bases lying between them. Germline V lookup: CDR1 LNHDA, CDR2 SQIVND (reference sequence). The CDR3 sequence is CASTSRRAKGTNEKLFF. The CDR3 coding sequence is TGTGCCAGTACCTCGCGGAGGGCCAAGGGAACTAATGAAAAACTGTTTTTT.

The CDR3 DNA follows: TGTGCTAGTTCGGTCGGGACGGGGGGCTGGACCGGGGAGCTGTTTTTT. Translated, it gives CASSVGTGGWTGELFF. The chain combines TRBV12-5 with TRBJ2-2; D might be TRBD2 (7 bases). Germline CDR1 reads LGHNT; CDR2 reads FRNRAP. The CDR3 loop spans 16 amino acids. Between the trimmed V and J ends, which lost 8 bases and 5 bases, there was a span of 21 bases.

The chain couples TRBV7-6 to TRBJ2-1; TRBD2 matches at 11 bases. In germline, CDR1 is SGHVS, CDR2 FNYEAQ. This CDR3 has 18 amino acids. V trimming: 6 bases; J trimming: 4 bases; junction bases outside the gene matches: 14. In DNA form, the CDR3 reads TGTGCCAGCAGTACCAATCCGGGACTAGCGGCCATGTACAATGAGCAGTTCTTC. Its translation is CASSTNPGLAAMYNEQFF.

The chain is built from TRBV29-1 and TRBJ2-1; D is unclear. Per germline, CDR1 SQVTM and CDR2 ANQGSEA. V was clipped by 3 bases and J by 8 bases, with 8 bases between them. The CDR3 is 11 amino acids. The CDR3 sequence is CSVDSVDEQFF. CDR3 coding DNA: TGCAGCGTTGATTCGGTCGATGAGCAGTTCTTC.

The rearrangement joins TRBV5-1 to TRBJ2-5; D call uncertain. Per the germline V gene, CDR1 is SGHRS and CDR2 is YFSETQ. The length of the CDR3 is 13 residues. V shed 3 bases and J shed 5 bases, with 11 bases lying between them. This CDR3 reads CASSSNGLETQYF. The CDR3 DNA sequence: TGCGCCAGCAGCTCAAATGGCCTGGAGACCCAGTACTTC. Full variable domain (rest looked up from reference TRBV5-1 and TRBJ2-5): KAGVTQTPRYLIKTRGQQVTLSCSPISGHRSVSWYQQTPGQGLQFLFEYFSETQRNKGNFPGRFSGRQFSNSRSEMNVSTLELGDSALYLCASSSNGLETQYFGPGTRLLVL.

CDR3 sequence: CASRHISTGIRNTIYF. CDR3 in DNA: TGTGCCAGTAGACATATCAGCACAGGGATCAGAAACACCATATATTTT. The chain carries TRBV19 and TRBJ1-3; tentatively, D is TRBD1 (6 bases). The CDR3 covers 16 residues. The V gene lost 6 bases and the J gene lost 5 bases, with 20 bases spanning the gap. CDR1 and CDR2 from the germline V gene are LNHDA and SQIVND (reference sequence).